This T cell receptor (beta chain) was captured by sequencing in a study of blood T cell repertoires in COVID-19 (dated by TCRdb to about 2020). Study-level background: Collaborator samples came from the United States, Italy and Spain and covered acute and convalescent phases of COVID-19. The prospective study material was composed of cDNA or gDNA derived from T cells, B-cell-depleted T cells, or PBMCs. The dataset comprised deeply sampled blood TCRbeta repertoires from subjects exposed to, actively infected with, or recovered from COVID-19. The repertoires were released in a freely available public database meant as a resource for research on the immune response to SARS-CoV-2. Samples came from the ongoing ImmuneRACE study (first 160 participants) plus 1,254 subjects from 6 global collaborators. A de-identified subject ID, COVID-19 status, age in years and sex were almost always included in the sample metadata. Where available, HLA class I and class II types were obtained from metadata supplied by the sample provider rather than from assay-based typing.

Trimming takes 4 bases from V and 1 base from J, and the germline ends sit 14 bases apart. The CDR3 numbers 16 residues from cysteine through phenylalanine. Only CDR3 DNA remains: 48 bases, in frame from the first base. The germline V gene specifies SGHTA as CDR1 and FQGNSA as CDR2. Points the paper makes about the study in general: How much clinical and demographic metadata was included differed by source and by participant, and the metadata was provided uncurated.

As regards this clone: The antigen it recognizes is unknown. Base-call qualities are not available, and no considerably larger clone is one nucleotide away.

Collaborating institutions collected whole blood in K2EDTA tubes following their own protocols. Collaborator samples were shipped for TCRbeta analysis as frozen whole blood, isolated PBMCs, or DNA extracted from either sample type. The immunoSEQ Assay, a bias-controlled multiplex PCR, was used to amplify TCRbeta CDR3 regions from genomic DNA. From the authors' description of their analysis: The number of nucleated cells in each sample was estimated by amplification of reference gene primers within the assay. To quantify the absolute abundance of each unique TCRbeta CDR3 rearrangement, sequence reads were collapsed and filtered. Productive Simpson clonality was computed per sample as the square root of Simpson's diversity index over productive rearrangements. The table was pulled from immuneACCESS by TCRdb, which kept in-frame rearrangements only. Such tables lose some clones; where checked, under half of the loss comes from unresolved V genes, and the rest has no known cause. V and J calls and clone size are copied from that table; D and trimming were computed from the DNA. The sample data list tens of thousands of clones, and roughly 80% of these were observed just once. The ten largest clonotypes hold around a tenth of the sample.

The sequence joins TRBV7-2 to TRBJ1-5; the D gene is perhaps TRBD1, from 5 matching bases. The clonotype was recovered from a human donor in a cohort sampled during active COVID-19. Sequencing input: peripheral blood. The nucleotides are TGTGCCAGCAGCTCCCAGGGAACGACGAGCAATCAGCCCCAGCATTTT. This codes for CASSSQGTTSNQPQHF.